The clone carrying this T cell receptor (beta chain) was counted a few times. Its antigen remains unidentified. From the reads, TCRdb called clonotypes with MiXCR, one entry per CDR3 protein. The sample has approximately 1,000,000 distinct CDR3 sequences; more than 25% are singletons. Germline CDR1 is SQVTM and CDR2 is ANQGSEA. CDR3 length: 9 amino acids. The V and J ends lost 4 bases and 8 bases respectively, with 5 bases between them. The data were taken from a study of T cell repertoires in cytomegalovirus infection. As for the study in general: Public TCR beta signatures marked donors with CMV infection and the matching HLA. Study-wide findings and caveats: In two of eight donors, the top clonotype was HLA-C-restricted CMV-specific. Summed frequency of public TCR beta families distinguished CMV carriers with the relevant HLA.

The sample was cultured CD8+ T cells from PBMCs, taken from culture after CMV antigen stimulation. This chain connects TRBV29-1 to TRBJ1-2, with unresolved D. The sequence was obtained from a human donor in good health (CMV status not recorded). Some clones in this sample may be carry-over from other donors' samples. CDR3 nucleotide sequence: TGCAGCGTTGGAGGGGGCTACACCTTC. It specifies CSVGGGYTF. Together with reference TRBV29-1 and TRBJ1-2, the CDR3 gives the full variable domain: SAVISQKPSRDICQRGTSLTIQCQVDSQVTMMFWYRQQPGQSLTLIATANQGSEATYESGFVIDKFPISRPNLTFSTLTVSNMSPEDSSIYLCSVGGGYTFGSGTRLTVV.